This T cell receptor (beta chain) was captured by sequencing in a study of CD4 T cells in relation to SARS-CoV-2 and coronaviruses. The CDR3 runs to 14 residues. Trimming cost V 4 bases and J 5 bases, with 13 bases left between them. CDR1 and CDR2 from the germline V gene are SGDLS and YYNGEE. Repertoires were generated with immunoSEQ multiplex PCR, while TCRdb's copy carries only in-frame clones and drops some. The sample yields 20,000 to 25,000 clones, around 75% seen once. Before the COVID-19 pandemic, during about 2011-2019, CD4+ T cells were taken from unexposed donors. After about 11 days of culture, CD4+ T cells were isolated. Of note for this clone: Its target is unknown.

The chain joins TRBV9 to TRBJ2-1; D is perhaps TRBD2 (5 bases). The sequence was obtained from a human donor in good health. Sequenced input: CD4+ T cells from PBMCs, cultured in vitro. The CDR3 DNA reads TGTGCCAGCAGCCCGCAGACCGGGAACAATGAGCAGTTCTTC. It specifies CASSPQTGNNEQFF.